One and the same sample provided the 3 T cell receptor beta chains below, sequenced in a study of T cell responses to AZD1222 COVID-19 vaccine. Repertoires were generated with immunoSEQ multiplex PCR, while TCRdb's copy carries only in-frame clones and drops some. The table records about 130,000 clones, 75% to 95% of them present only once. Material: peripheral blood, obtained on day 0 of AZD1222 vaccination. The receptors stem from an adult in good health.

The chain uses TRBV6-5 and TRBJ1-4, with D perhaps matching TRBD1 (5 bases). The CDR3 runs 15 residues. Germline lookup yields CDR1 MNHEY and CDR2 SVGAGI. The V and J ends lost 2 bases and 6 bases respectively, with 13 bases between them. CDR3 in DNA: TGTGCCAGCAGTTACCGCAGGGATTTGGATGAAAAACTGTTTTTT. It is translated as CASSYRRDLDEKLFF.

The chain uses TRBV7-6 and TRBJ1-3; 10 positions agree with TRBD1. The J segment lost 1 base and the V segment lost 7 bases, leaving 22 bases of the junction unmatched. This CDR3 has 21 amino acids. Germline lookup yields CDR1 SGHVS and CDR2 FNYEAQ. CDR3 residues: CASNFRIAGTGDRRSGNTIYF. In DNA, the CDR3 is TGTGCCAGCAACTTTAGAATAGCCGGGACAGGGGACCGACGGTCTGGAAACACCATATATTTT.

Regarding this clone: At one boundary the junction diverges from the germline segment, which might be a read error. The chain links TRBV9 to TRBJ2-2, with 7 bases lining up with TRBD1. The CDR3 is 15 residues long. The germline CDR1 and CDR2 sequences are SGDLS and YYNGEE. CDR3 sequence (DNA): TGTGCCAGCAGCGTAGTGGGACAGAACGCCGGGGAGCTGTTTTTT. As protein: CASSVVGQNAGELFF.